Listed below are T cell receptor beta chains from one sample, sequenced in a study of cytomegalovirus exposure and HLA in healthy donors. Using immunoSEQ multiplex PCR, the repertoire was profiled, and TCRdb retains in-frame clones only, with some absent. The sample has around 100,000 clones, around four fifths seen once. Sequenced material: PBMCs. All receptors come from a man aged 35 to 55 in good health and CMV-seronegative. Both conserved end residues are part of each CDR3. A D gene is named only where the DNA matches it firmly. Size tells how often a clone was seen (once, few, many) or the class of an expanded clone, and some rows leave it out.

clone size: medium-sized
J gene: TRBJ1-2
D gene: .
V gene: TRBV2
CDR3 protein: CASSEWGGNYGYTF
CDR3 DNA: TGTGCCAGCAGTGAATGGGGGGGAAACTATGGCTACACCTTC

clone size: .
J gene: TRBJ2-3
D gene: TRBD1
V gene: TRBV6-1
CDR3 protein: CASSVWTGGWADTQYF
CDR3 DNA: TGTGCCAGCAGTGTATGGACAGGGGGCTGGGCAGATACGCAGTATTTT

clone size: .
J gene: TRBJ2-2
D gene: .
V gene: TRBV15
CDR3 protein: CATSRGGDQELFF
CDR3 DNA: TGTGCCACCAGCAGAGGGGGGGATCAGGAGCTGTTTTTT

clone size: .
J gene: TRBJ2-7
D gene: TRBD1
V gene: TRBV7-2
CDR3 protein: CASSRTGVEQYF
CDR3 DNA: TGTGCCAGCAGTCGGACAGGGGTCGAGCAGTACTTC

clone size: .
J gene: TRBJ1-4
D gene: .
V gene: TRBV19
CDR3 protein: CATGLTGNEKLFF
CDR3 DNA: TGTGCCACAGGGTTAACAGGAAATGAAAAACTGTTTTTT

clone size: .
J gene: TRBJ2-5
D gene: .
V gene: TRBV5-1
CDR3 protein: CASSLEKGNGETQYF
CDR3 DNA: TGCGCCAGCAGCTTGGAAAAGGGGAACGGGGAGACCCAGTACTTC

clone size: once
J gene: TRBJ1-2
D gene: TRBD1
V gene: TRBV18
CDR3 protein: CASRLDRGYGYTF
CDR3 DNA: TGTGCCAGCCGACTCGACAGGGGCTATGGCTACACCTTC

clone size: .
J gene: TRBJ2-1
D gene: TRBD1
V gene: TRBV11-2
CDR3 protein: CANSRGRNNEQFF
CDR3 DNA: TGTGCCAACAGCAGGGGGCGAAACAATGAGCAGTTCTTC

clone size: .
J gene: TRBJ2-5
D gene: .
V gene: TRBV7-3
CDR3 protein: CASSQGQETQYF
CDR3 DNA: TGTGCCAGCAGCCAGGGGCAAGAGACCCAGTACTTC

clone size: .
J gene: TRBJ1-2
D gene: TRBD1
V gene: TRBV10-3
CDR3 protein: CAISGPGQGNYGYTF
CDR3 DNA: TGTGCCATCAGTGGGCCGGGACAGGGTAACTATGGCTACACCTTC

clone size: .
J gene: TRBJ1-1
D gene: TRBD1
V gene: TRBV7-9
CDR3 protein: CASSLTGEYTEAFF
CDR3 DNA: TGTGCCAGCAGCTTAACAGGGGAGTACACTGAAGCTTTCTTT

clone size: .
J gene: TRBJ2-3
D gene: TRBD2
V gene: TRBV5-4
CDR3 protein: CASSEWGGYTDTQYF
CDR3 DNA: TGTGCCAGCAGCGAGTGGGGGGGGTACACAGATACGCAGTATTTT

clone size: .
J gene: TRBJ1-2
D gene: .
V gene: TRBV7-9
CDR3 protein: CASSPSGGIFYGYTF
CDR3 DNA: TGTGCCAGCAGCCCTAGCGGCGGAATTTTCTATGGCTACACCTTC

clone size: .
J gene: TRBJ2-7
D gene: .
V gene: TRBV18
CDR3 protein: CASSPGTGDYEQYF
CDR3 DNA: TGTGCCAGCTCACCAGGGACGGGGGACTACGAGCAGTACTTC

clone size: once
J gene: TRBJ1-5
D gene: .
V gene: TRBV29-1
CDR3 protein: CSGGDRRGPQHF
CDR3 DNA: TGCAGCGGGGGTGACCGAAGGGGGCCCCAGCATTTT

clone size: .
J gene: TRBJ1-6
D gene: TRBD1
V gene: TRBV25-1
CDR3 protein: CASSEGQGGDSPLHF
CDR3 DNA: TGTGCCAGCAGTGAGGGACAGGGTGGCGATTCACCCCTCCACTTT

clone size: .
J gene: TRBJ2-3
D gene: .
V gene: TRBV2
CDR3 protein: CASSPLSTDTQYF
CDR3 DNA: TGTGCCAGCAGCCCTTTGAGCACAGATACGCAGTATTTT

clone size: .
J gene: TRBJ2-7
D gene: .
V gene: TRBV13
CDR3 protein: CASSLRGGPSPASYEQYF
CDR3 DNA: TGTGCCAGCAGCCTGAGGGGGGGACCCTCACCCGCATCCTACGAGCAGTACTTC

clone size: .
J gene: TRBJ2-7
D gene: TRBD2
V gene: TRBV9
CDR3 protein: CASSVREGSYEQYF
CDR3 DNA: TGTGCCAGCAGCGTTCGGGAGGGCTCCTACGAGCAGTACTTC

clone size: .
J gene: TRBJ2-3
D gene: .
V gene: TRBV6-5
CDR3 protein: CASSPYGADTQYF
CDR3 DNA: TGTGCCAGCAGTCCGTACGGGGCAGATACGCAGTATTTT

clone size: few
J gene: TRBJ2-1
D gene: .
V gene: TRBV6-5
CDR3 protein: CASSYWESSYNEQFF
CDR3 DNA: TGTGCCAGCAGTTACTGGGAGAGCTCCTACAATGAGCAGTTCTTC

clone size: .
J gene: TRBJ2-7
D gene: .
V gene: TRBV2
CDR3 protein: CASSEQTYEQYF
CDR3 DNA: TGTGCCAGCAGTGAACAGACCTACGAGCAGTACTTC

clone size: .
J gene: TRBJ1-1
D gene: TRBD1
V gene: TRBV5-4
CDR3 protein: CASSLGQGGNTEAFF
CDR3 DNA: TGTGCCAGCAGCTTGGGACAGGGAGGGAACACTGAAGCTTTCTTT

clone size: .
J gene: TRBJ2-5
D gene: TRBD2
V gene: TRBV7-2
CDR3 protein: CASSRTSGGQETQYF
CDR3 DNA: TGTGCCAGCAGCCGGACTAGCGGGGGCCAAGAGACCCAGTACTTC

clone size: .
J gene: TRBJ2-2
D gene: .
V gene: TRBV27
CDR3 protein: CASRTIWDSANTGELFF
CDR3 DNA: TGTGCCAGCAGGACGATATGGGACTCTGCAAACACCGGGGAGCTGTTTTTT

clone size: .
J gene: TRBJ1-2
D gene: TRBD1
V gene: TRBV27
CDR3 protein: CASSLSGQGGAYTF
CDR3 DNA: TGTGCCAGCAGTTTATCGGGACAGGGAGGTGCCTACACCTTC

clone size: few
J gene: TRBJ2-7
D gene: TRBD1
V gene: TRBV7-8
CDR3 protein: CASSLRDRGEQYF
CDR3 DNA: TGTGCCAGCAGCTTAAGGGACAGGGGCGAGCAGTACTTC

clone size: .
J gene: TRBJ1-3
D gene: TRBD1
V gene: TRBV5-6
CDR3 protein: CASSLILGQRLFSGNTIYF
CDR3 DNA: TGTGCCAGCAGCTTGATTTTGGGACAGAGACTTTTCTCTGGAAACACCATATATTTT

clone size: .
J gene: TRBJ2-1
D gene: TRBD2
V gene: TRBV7-3
CDR3 protein: CASNPSGGGYNEQFF
CDR3 DNA: TGTGCCAGCAACCCGAGCGGGGGGGGATACAATGAGCAGTTCTTC

clone size: .
J gene: TRBJ2-7
D gene: .
V gene: TRBV30
CDR3 protein: CAWSVRWSATGQSYEQYF
CDR3 DNA: TGTGCCTGGAGTGTACGATGGTCTGCGACAGGCCAATCCTACGAGCAGTACTTC

clone size: .
J gene: TRBJ1-1
D gene: TRBD1
V gene: TRBV5-6
CDR3 protein: CASLTGDTEAFF
CDR3 DNA: TGTGCCAGTCTTACAGGGGACACTGAAGCTTTCTTT

clone size: .
J gene: TRBJ2-2
D gene: TRBD1
V gene: TRBV19
CDR3 protein: CASSIHGTGAGELFF
CDR3 DNA: TGTGCCAGTAGTATCCACGGGACAGGGGCCGGGGAGCTGTTTTTT

clone size: .
J gene: TRBJ1-2
D gene: TRBD1
V gene: TRBV5-4
CDR3 protein: CASSLRDRGGYTF
CDR3 DNA: TGTGCCAGCAGCTTGAGGGACAGGGGTGGCTACACCTTC

clone size: once
J gene: TRBJ1-1
D gene: TRBD1
V gene: TRBV10-1
CDR3 protein: CASTAGGEGNTEAFF
CDR3 DNA: TGCGCCAGCACCGCAGGGGGCGAGGGGAACACTGAAGCTTTCTTT

clone size: .
J gene: TRBJ1-5
D gene: TRBD1
V gene: TRBV7-9
CDR3 protein: CASSSGQDSNQPQHF
CDR3 DNA: TGTGCCAGCAGCTCGGGACAGGATAGCAATCAGCCCCAGCATTTT

clone size: few
J gene: TRBJ1-2
D gene: .
V gene: TRBV2
CDR3 protein: CASTGTDGLYGYTF
CDR3 DNA: TGTGCCAGCACCGGAACCGACGGACTCTATGGCTACACCTTC

clone size: .
J gene: TRBJ2-1
D gene: .
V gene: TRBV5-8
CDR3 protein: CASSLGRVSYNEQFF
CDR3 DNA: TGTGCTAGCAGCTTGGGCAGGGTTTCCTACAATGAGCAGTTCTTC

clone size: .
J gene: TRBJ2-5
D gene: .
V gene: TRBV11-2
CDR3 protein: CASSWEQETQYF
CDR3 DNA: TGTGCCAGCAGCTGGGAGCAAGAGACCCAGTACTTC

clone size: .
J gene: TRBJ2-7
D gene: TRBD1
V gene: TRBV5-1
CDR3 protein: CASSFTSDRVYEQYF
CDR3 DNA: TGCGCCAGCAGCTTCACCTCGGACAGGGTATACGAGCAGTACTTC

clone size: .
J gene: TRBJ2-2
D gene: TRBD2
V gene: TRBV30
CDR3 protein: CAWMLAGGPNGELFF
CDR3 DNA: TGTGCCTGGATGCTAGCGGGGGGGCCGAACGGGGAGCTGTTTTTT

clone size: .
J gene: TRBJ2-7
D gene: TRBD1
V gene: TRBV25-1
CDR3 protein: CASVSKQGYEQYF
CDR3 DNA: TGTGCCAGCGTCTCGAAACAGGGGTACGAGCAGTACTTC

clone size: .
J gene: TRBJ2-7
D gene: .
V gene: TRBV27
CDR3 protein: CASSFSGIPSYEQYF
CDR3 DNA: TGTGCCAGCAGTTTCTCCGGGATACCCTCCTACGAGCAGTACTTC

clone size: .
J gene: TRBJ1-1
D gene: TRBD1
V gene: TRBV29-1
CDR3 protein: CSAKTGPEAFF
CDR3 DNA: TGCAGCGCTAAGACAGGGCCTGAAGCTTTCTTT

clone size: .
J gene: TRBJ2-1
D gene: TRBD2
V gene: TRBV7-3
CDR3 protein: CASSHDRDYRNEQFF
CDR3 DNA: TGTGCCAGCAGCCACGATCGGGACTATCGAAATGAGCAGTTCTTC

clone size: .
J gene: TRBJ1-5
D gene: .
V gene: TRBV7-5
CDR3 protein: CARSLGAVGWANQPQHF
CDR3 DNA: TGTGCCAGAAGCTTAGGGGCCGTGGGTTGGGCAAATCAGCCCCAGCATTTT

clone size: once
J gene: TRBJ2-1
D gene: .
V gene: TRBV7-3
CDR3 protein: CASSSVAEPTYNEQFF
CDR3 DNA: TGTGCCAGCAGCTCCGTAGCGGAACCAACCTACAATGAGCAGTTCTTC

clone size: few
J gene: TRBJ1-2
D gene: .
V gene: TRBV6-1
CDR3 protein: CASSSRRAEDYGYTF
CDR3 DNA: TGTGCCAGCTCCTCCAGGCGGGCAGAAGACTATGGCTACACCTTC

clone size: .
J gene: TRBJ1-1
D gene: .
V gene: TRBV11-2
CDR3 protein: CASSLVRDRDTEAFF
CDR3 DNA: TGTGCCAGCAGCTTAGTGAGGGATCGCGACACTGAAGCTTTCTTT

clone size: .
J gene: TRBJ1-2
D gene: TRBD1
V gene: TRBV6-1
CDR3 protein: CASSPGQGSYGYTF
CDR3 DNA: TGTGCCAGCAGCCCCGGACAGGGATCCTATGGCTACACCTTC

clone size: .
J gene: TRBJ2-1
D gene: TRBD2
V gene: TRBV4-2
CDR3 protein: CASSRGPLAGGPNEQFF
CDR3 DNA: TGTGCCAGCAGCCGAGGACCACTAGCGGGGGGGCCTAATGAGCAGTTCTTC

clone size: .
J gene: TRBJ2-7
D gene: .
V gene: TRBV18
CDR3 protein: CASSPSGRGVRYEQYF
CDR3 DNA: TGTGCCAGCTCACCATCGGGGAGGGGGGTCCGCTACGAGCAGTACTTC

clone size: .
J gene: TRBJ2-5
D gene: TRBD2
V gene: TRBV7-2
CDR3 protein: CASSLAGSGGETQYF
CDR3 DNA: TGTGCCAGCAGCCTTGCCGGGAGCGGGGGGGAGACCCAGTACTTC

clone size: .
J gene: TRBJ1-1
D gene: TRBD1
V gene: TRBV7-9
CDR3 protein: CASSATGAAEAFF
CDR3 DNA: TGTGCCAGCAGCGCTACAGGGGCGGCTGAAGCTTTCTTT

clone size: .
J gene: TRBJ2-3
D gene: .
V gene: TRBV11-2
CDR3 protein: CAVRGGGDTQYF
CDR3 DNA: TGTGCCGTCCGAGGGGGAGGGGATACGCAGTATTTT

clone size: .
J gene: TRBJ1-5
D gene: .
V gene: TRBV7-8
CDR3 protein: CASSFGRGNQPQHF
CDR3 DNA: TGTGCCAGCAGCTTCGGACGGGGAAATCAGCCCCAGCATTTT